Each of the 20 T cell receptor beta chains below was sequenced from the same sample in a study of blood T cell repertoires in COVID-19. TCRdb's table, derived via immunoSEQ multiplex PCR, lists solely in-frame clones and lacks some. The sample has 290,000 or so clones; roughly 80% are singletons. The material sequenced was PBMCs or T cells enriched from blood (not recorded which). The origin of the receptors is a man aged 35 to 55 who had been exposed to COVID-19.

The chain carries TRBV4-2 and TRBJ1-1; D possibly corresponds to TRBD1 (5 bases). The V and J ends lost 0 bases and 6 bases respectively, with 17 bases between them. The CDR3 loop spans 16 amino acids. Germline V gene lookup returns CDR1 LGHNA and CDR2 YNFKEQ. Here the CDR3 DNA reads TGTGCCAGCAGCCAAGAGCCCCAGGGTAGTTTCGCTGAAGCTTTCTTT. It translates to CASSQEPQGSFAEAFF.

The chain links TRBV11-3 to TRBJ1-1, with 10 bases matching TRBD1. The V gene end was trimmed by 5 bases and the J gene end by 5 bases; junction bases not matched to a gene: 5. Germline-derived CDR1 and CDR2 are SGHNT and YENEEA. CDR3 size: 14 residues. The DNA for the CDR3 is TGTGCCAGCAGCCGACAGGGGGCTGGGACTGAAGCTTTCTTT. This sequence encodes CASSRQGAGTEAFF. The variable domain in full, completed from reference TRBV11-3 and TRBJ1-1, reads EAGVVQSPRYKIIEKKQPVAFWCNPISGHNTLYWYLQNLGQGPELLIRYENEEAVDDSQLPKDRFSAERLKGVDSTLKIQPAELGDSAVYLCASSRQGAGTEAFFGQGTRLTVV.

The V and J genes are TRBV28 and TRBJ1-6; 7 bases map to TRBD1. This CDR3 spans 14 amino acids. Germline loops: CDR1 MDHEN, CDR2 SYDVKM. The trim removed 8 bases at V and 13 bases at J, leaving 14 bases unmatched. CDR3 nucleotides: TGTGCCAGCGGACGTGGGACAGATAATAATCCCCTCCACTTT. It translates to CASGRGTDNNPLHF.

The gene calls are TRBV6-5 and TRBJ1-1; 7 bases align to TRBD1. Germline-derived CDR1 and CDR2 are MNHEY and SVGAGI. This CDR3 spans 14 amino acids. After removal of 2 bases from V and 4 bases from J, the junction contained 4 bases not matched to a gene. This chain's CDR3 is CASSYRDRVTEAFF. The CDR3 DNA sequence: TGTGCCAGCAGTTACAGGGACAGAGTCACTGAAGCTTTCTTT.

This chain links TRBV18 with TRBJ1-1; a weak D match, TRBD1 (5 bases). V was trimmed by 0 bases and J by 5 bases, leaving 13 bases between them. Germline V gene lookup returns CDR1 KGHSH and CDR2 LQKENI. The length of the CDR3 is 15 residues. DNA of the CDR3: TGTGCCAGCTCACCACCCGGGACTCAACGGACTGAAGCTTTCTTT. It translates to CASSPPGTQRTEAFF.

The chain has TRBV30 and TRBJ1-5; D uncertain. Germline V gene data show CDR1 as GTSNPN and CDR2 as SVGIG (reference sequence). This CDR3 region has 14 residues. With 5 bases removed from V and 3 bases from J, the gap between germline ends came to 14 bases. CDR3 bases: TGTGCCTGGGGAACGCCGAGCACCAATCAGCCCCAGCATTTT. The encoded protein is CAWGTPSTNQPQHF.

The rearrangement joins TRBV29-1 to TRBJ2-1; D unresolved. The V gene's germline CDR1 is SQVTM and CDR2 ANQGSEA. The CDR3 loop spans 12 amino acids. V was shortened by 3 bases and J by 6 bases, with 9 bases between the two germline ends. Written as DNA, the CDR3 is TGCAGCGTTGAGGTAGTTAGCAATGAGCAGTTCTTC. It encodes CSVEVVSNEQFF.

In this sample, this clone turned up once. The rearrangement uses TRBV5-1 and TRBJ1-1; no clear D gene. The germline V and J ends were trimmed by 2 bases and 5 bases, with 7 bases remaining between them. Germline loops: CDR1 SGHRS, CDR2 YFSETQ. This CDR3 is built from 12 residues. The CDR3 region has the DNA TGCGCCAGCAGCTTTGCGGAGACTGAAGCTTTCTTT. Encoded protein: CASSFAETEAFF.

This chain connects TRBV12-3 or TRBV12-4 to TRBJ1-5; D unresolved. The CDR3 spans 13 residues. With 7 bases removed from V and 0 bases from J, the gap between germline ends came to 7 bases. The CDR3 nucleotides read TGTGCCAGCACGGGGTCTAGCAATCAGCCCCAGCATTTT. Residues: CASTGSSNQPQHF.

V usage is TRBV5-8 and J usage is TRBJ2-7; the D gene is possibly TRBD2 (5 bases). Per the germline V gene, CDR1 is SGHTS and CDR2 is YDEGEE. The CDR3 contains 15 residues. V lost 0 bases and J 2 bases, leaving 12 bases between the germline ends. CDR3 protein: CASSLGGLRTYEQYF. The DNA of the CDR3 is TGTGCCAGCAGCTTGGGAGGGTTAAGGACCTACGAGCAGTACTTC.

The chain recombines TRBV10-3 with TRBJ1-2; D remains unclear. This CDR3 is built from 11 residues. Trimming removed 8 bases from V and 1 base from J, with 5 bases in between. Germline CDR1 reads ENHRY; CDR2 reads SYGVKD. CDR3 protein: CAISVNYGYTF. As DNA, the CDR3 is TGTGCCATCTCCGTTAACTATGGCTACACCTTC.

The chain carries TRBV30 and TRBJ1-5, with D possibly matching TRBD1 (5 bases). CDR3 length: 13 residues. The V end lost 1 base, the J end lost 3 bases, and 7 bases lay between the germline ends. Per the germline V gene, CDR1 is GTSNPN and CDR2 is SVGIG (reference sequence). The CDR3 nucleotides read TGTGCCTGGAGTGACAGGACCAATCAGCCCCAGCATTTT. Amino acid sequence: CAWSDRTNQPQHF.

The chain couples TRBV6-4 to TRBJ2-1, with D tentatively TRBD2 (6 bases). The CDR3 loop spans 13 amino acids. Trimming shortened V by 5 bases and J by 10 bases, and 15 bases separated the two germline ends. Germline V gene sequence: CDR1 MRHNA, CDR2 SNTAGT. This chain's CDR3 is CASSPKLLAEQFF. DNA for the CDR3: TGTGCCAGCAGTCCTAAATTGCTAGCGGAGCAGTTCTTC.

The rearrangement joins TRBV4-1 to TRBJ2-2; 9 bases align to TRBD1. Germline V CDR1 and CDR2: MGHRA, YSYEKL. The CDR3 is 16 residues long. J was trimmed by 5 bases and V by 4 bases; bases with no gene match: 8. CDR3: CASSPEGTGSTGELFF. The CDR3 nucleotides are TGCGCCAGCAGCCCCGAGGGGACAGGGAGTACCGGGGAGCTGTTTTTT.

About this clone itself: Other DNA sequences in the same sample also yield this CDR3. The DNA for the CDR3 is TGTGCCAGCAGTTGGGGAGTGGAGCAGTTCTTC. Translated, it gives CASSWGVEQFF. The chain is built from TRBV12-3 or TRBV12-4 and TRBJ2-1; a possible D gene is TRBD2 (5 bases). V lost 4 bases and J 10 bases, leaving 8 bases between the germline ends. The CDR3 is made up of 11 amino acids.

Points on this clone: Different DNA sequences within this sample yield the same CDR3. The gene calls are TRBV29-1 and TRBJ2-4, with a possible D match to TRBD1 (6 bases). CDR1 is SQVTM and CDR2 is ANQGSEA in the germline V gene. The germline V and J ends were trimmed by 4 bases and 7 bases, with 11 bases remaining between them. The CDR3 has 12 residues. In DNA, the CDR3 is TGCAGCGTTGGGGAGAGGGGGAACATTCAGTACTTC. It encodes CSVGERGNIQYF.

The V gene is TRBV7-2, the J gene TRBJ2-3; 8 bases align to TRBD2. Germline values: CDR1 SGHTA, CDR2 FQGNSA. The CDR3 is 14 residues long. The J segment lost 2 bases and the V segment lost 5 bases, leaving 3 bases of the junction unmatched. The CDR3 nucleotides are TGTGCCAGCAGCCGGGGGGGAGACACAGATACGCAGTATTTT. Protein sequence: CASSRGGDTDTQYF.

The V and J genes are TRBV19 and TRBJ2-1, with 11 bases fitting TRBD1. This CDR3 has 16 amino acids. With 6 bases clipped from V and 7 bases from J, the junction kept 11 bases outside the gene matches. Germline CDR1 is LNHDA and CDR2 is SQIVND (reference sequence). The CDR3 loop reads CASSMGRDRGINEQFF. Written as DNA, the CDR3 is TGTGCCAGTAGCATGGGCCGGGACAGGGGGATTAATGAGCAGTTCTTC.

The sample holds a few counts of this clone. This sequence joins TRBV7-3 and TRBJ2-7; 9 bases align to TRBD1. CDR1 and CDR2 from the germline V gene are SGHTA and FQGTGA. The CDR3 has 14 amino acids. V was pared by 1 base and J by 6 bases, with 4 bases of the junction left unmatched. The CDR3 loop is CASSLRGQGSEQYF. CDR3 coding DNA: TGTGCCAGCAGCTTAAGGGGACAGGGAAGCGAGCAGTACTTC.

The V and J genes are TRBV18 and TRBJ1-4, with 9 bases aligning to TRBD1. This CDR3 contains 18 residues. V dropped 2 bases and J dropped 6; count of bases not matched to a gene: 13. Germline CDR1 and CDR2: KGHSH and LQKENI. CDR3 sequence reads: CASSPTGQGYLSDEKLFF. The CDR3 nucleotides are TGTGCCAGCTCACCAACGGGACAGGGTTATTTGTCGGATGAAAAACTGTTTTTT.